This TCR beta chain was captured by sequencing in a study of T cell repertoires in aging, cancer and after chemotherapy. Study-level information: Over several months to years, re-sampled healthy donor repertoires clearly shared clones. General study findings and limits: In each cancer cohort, median generation probability increased across chemotherapy, suggesting thymic output rebounded. Compared with age-matched healthy donors, untreated hematological or solid cancer patients showed higher blood TCR clonality. In healthy donors, age-related TCR diversity loss mainly reflected lost richness.

With 4 bases removed from V and 4 bases from J, the gap between germline ends came to 16 bases. The CDR3 length is 16 residues. The germline CDR1 and CDR2 sequences are MNHNS and SASEGT. TRB rearrangements spanning V, D and J were amplified using mixed TRB-A/B primers. TCRdb independently ran MiXCR on the multiplex PCR reads; one entry per CDR3 protein. The sample yields 4,900 or so distinct CDR3 sequences, 40% to 55% seen once. TCR beta rearrangements were amplified from peripheral blood genomic DNA. This clonotype showed up just a few times. The antigen is unknown. The chain recombines TRBV6-1 with TRBJ2-2; perhaps TRBD2 as D (6 bases). Material: blood. The source is a human donor in good health. The CDR3 DNA reads TGTGCCAGCAGTGTAGGTCGACTAGACCTCACCGGGGAGCTGTTTTTT. Translation gives CASSVGRLDLTGELFF.